The source of this T cell receptor beta chain is a study of blood T cells in healthy people across ages. Study background: Template switching picked up about one barcoded beta molecule for each two T cells.

Study-level points and caveats: Donor CMV infection status was unknown, possibly confounding age-related changes in expanded clonotypes.

As for this clonotype: The antigen is unknown.

A second PCR, run for 7 to 11 cycles, used a sample-barcoded 5' primer plus a J-beta primer mix. TCRdb processed the 5' RACE reads anew with MiXCR; each CDR3 protein has one entry. The table shows about 680,000 distinct CDR3 sequences, with 45% to 50% occurring only once. Healthy Caucasian individuals from Russia aged about 6 to 100 were enrolled as donors. The CDR3 consists of 15 residues. From germline, CDR1 is LNHDA and CDR2 SQIVND (reference sequence). The junction had 9 bases not matched to a gene; V was cut back by 7 bases and J by 8 bases. The source material was blood. The clonotype was recovered from a woman aged 55-69 years in good health. The chain employs TRBV19 and TRBJ1-6; TRBD1 agrees at 9 bases. CDR3 DNA sequence: TGTGCCAGTACCCCGACAGGGGGTGTTGATTCACCCCTCCACTTT. It is translated as CASTPTGGVDSPLHF.